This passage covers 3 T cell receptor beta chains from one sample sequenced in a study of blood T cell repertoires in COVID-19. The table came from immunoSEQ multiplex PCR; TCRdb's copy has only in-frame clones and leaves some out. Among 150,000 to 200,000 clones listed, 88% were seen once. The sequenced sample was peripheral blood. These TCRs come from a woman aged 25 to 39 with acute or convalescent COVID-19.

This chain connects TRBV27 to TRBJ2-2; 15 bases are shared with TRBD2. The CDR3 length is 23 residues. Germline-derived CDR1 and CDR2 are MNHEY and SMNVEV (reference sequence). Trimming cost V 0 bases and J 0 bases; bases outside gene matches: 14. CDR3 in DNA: TGTGCCAGCAGTTTATCGAATTTTTTGGGACTAGCGGGAGGCCAAGCGAACACCGGGGAGCTGTTTTTT. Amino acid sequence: CASSLSNFLGLAGGQANTGELFF.

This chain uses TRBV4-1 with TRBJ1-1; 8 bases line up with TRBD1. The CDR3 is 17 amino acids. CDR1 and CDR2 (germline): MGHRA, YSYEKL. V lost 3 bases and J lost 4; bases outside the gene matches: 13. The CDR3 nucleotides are TGCGCCAGCAGCCAGCCTAGTACAGGGGGAGGGAGCACTGAAGCTTTCTTT. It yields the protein CASSQPSTGGGSTEAFF.

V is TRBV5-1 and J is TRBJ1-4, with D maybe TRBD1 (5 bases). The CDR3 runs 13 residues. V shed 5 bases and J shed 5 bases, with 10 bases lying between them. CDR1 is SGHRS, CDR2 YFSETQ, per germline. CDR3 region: CASSVGANEKLFF. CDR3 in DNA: TGCGCCAGCAGTGTAGGGGCCAATGAAAAACTGTTTTTT. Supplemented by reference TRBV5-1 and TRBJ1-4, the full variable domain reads KAGVTQTPRYLIKTRGQQVTLSCSPISGHRSVSWYQQTPGQGLQFLFEYFSETQRNKGNFPGRFSGRQFSNSRSEMNVSTLELGDSALYLCASSVGANEKLFFGSGTQLSVL.